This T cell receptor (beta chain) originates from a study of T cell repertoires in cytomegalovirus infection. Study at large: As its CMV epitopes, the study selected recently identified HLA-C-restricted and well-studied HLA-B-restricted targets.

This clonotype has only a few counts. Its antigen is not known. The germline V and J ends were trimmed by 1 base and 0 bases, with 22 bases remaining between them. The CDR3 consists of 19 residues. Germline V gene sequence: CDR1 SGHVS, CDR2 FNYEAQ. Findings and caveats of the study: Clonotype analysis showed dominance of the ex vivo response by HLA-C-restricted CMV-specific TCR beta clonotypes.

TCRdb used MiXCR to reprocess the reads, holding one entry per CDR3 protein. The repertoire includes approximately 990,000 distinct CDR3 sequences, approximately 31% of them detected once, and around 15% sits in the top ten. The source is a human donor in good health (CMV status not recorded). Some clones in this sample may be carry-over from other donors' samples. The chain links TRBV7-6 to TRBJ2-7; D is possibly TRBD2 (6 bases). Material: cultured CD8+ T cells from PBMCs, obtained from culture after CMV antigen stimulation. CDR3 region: CASSLVSELEGVISYEQYF. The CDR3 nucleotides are TGTGCCAGCAGCTTAGTTTCAGAGTTGGAGGGCGTAATCTCCTACGAGCAGTACTTC.